What follows is one T cell receptor (beta chain) and its context. Its antigen remains unidentified. The sample holds no much larger clone one base away, and base qualities are not on file. CD8 naive samples were obtained by positive selection for CCR7 among CD45RO-negative cells, yielding a CD45RA+CCR7+ population from which TemRA cells were excluded. Donors were healthy HIV-negative adults with no recently reported acute infections or vaccinations. Every donor was a Caucasian adult residing in Nashville, Tennessee, USA. Blood was obtained by leukapheresis, after which PBMCs were separated by Ficoll-Histopaque density gradient centrifugation and cryopreserved in liquid nitrogen vapor phase. Purity and quantity of every magnetically sorted T cell population were checked by analytical flow cytometry. Each sorted fraction had its genomic DNA isolated and then quantified by UV absorbance on a Nanodrop 2000c.

The record originates from a study of shared clonotypes between healthy human individuals (dated by TCRdb to the early 2020s). Concerning the study at large: The cohort comprised two women and a few men aged 18 to 49 years. The study deeply sequenced blood TCR repertoires of about 5 healthy adults to estimate repertoire size and the extent of clonotype sharing between individuals. For each donor, three plates each were used for CD4 naive and CD4 memory, two plates were used for CD8 naive, and one plate was used for CD8 memory. Per donor, leukapheresis produced somewhere between about 0.85 and 8.9 billion PBMCs. To increase sequencing depth and limit assay-specific biases, different laboratories used diverse techniques to prepare libraries and sequence TCR repertoires.

Overall results and qualifications from the work: The small number of donors limited the genetic and exposure-history diversity represented. Based on pairwise subsampling, the degree of clonotype sharing among donors was expected to be affected by sequencing depth. Sampling was restricted to blood, and TCR repertoires in tissue are likely to differ from TCR repertoires in blood. Rarefaction of sorted-subset datasets indicated incomplete sequencing despite the large sequencing depth. Larger estimated clonotype richness was generally found for naive subsets than for memory subsets. When four donors were compared, the shared fraction of clonotypes was about 5% for naive CD4, roughly 3.4% for naive CD8, 2% to 2.5% for memory CD4, and 0.35% to 0.4% for memory CD8. Compared with non-shared clonotypes, the clonotypes found in all four sorted-subset donors had higher generation probabilities.

Using the deep immunoSEQ assay, TCR CDR3 regions were amplified from genomic DNA by multiplex PCR. For each cell subset, the extracted genomic DNA was distributed evenly across all wells of several immunoSEQ 96-well plates, and each plate served as one replicate. For sorted subsets, approximately 190 ng genomic DNA, equal to 30,000 or so T cell genomes, was loaded into each replicate PCR. Purified libraries were quantified with a Qubit 3.0 fluorometer, sized on a Bioanalyzer 2100, and re-quantified with the KAPA Library Quantification kit. Every immunoSEQ 96-well plate was sequenced on a separate single-read 150-cycle Illumina NextSeq 550 flow cell. The published analysis was carried out like this. Because the immunoSEQ output held only junctional sequences and lacked quality scores, the filtering could not match the filtering applied to full-length reads. To assign V/J genes and CDR3, sequences were annotated using PyIR, a Python wrapper for IgBLAST v1.9, with IMGT germline references. Reads were removed for weak V/J assignments (E-value above 1e-6), missing CDR3, stop codons, out-of-frame junctions, or ambiguous translated residues. V3J clonotypes were defined by identical inferred V gene, J gene, and CDR3 amino acid sequence. The percentage overlap between two repertoires was calculated by dividing the number of shared unique clonotypes by the size of the smaller repertoire. Repertoire richness was assessed with RTK rarefaction, the Chao1 estimator, and Recon v2.1 estimates of unobserved clonotypes. OLGA was used to compute generation probabilities for all TCRbeta clonotypes that the gDNA method yielded from four donors. The table was pulled from immuneACCESS by TCRdb, which kept in-frame rearrangements only. Such tables lose some clones; where checked, under half of the loss comes from unresolved V genes, and the rest has no known cause. V and J calls and clone size follow that table, whereas D and trimming were derived from the DNA. The sample data list around 2,000,000 clones, and approximately 94% of these were observed just once. 1.2% of the sample is taken by the ten largest.

The clonotype originates from a man aged 18 to 29 in good health. The sequenced material came from naive CD8+ T cells sorted from blood. The cell subset or site label for this specimen denotes: CD45RA+CCR7+.

The CDR3 amino acid sequence is: CASSMGTTYEQYF. Here is the DNA: TGTGCCAGTAGTATGGGCACCACCTACGAGCAGTACTTC. The chain uses TRBV19 and TRBJ2-7; the D gene remains uncertain. V is cut by 3 bases and J by 2 bases, and the space between the germline ends is 8 bases. The CDR3 goes from the cysteine to the phenylalanine over 13 residues. Only the CDR3 DNA stays, 39 bases, in frame from base 1. The germline V gene (reference sequence) yields LNHDA for CDR1 and SQIVND for CDR2. Reference TRBV19 and TRBJ2-7 proteins supply the regions before and after the CDR3; the full variable domain is: DGGITQSPKYLFRKEGQNVTLSCEQNLNHDAMYWYRQDPGQGLRLIYYSQIVNDFQKGDIAEGYSVSREKKESFPLTVTSAQKNPTAFYLCASSMGTTYEQYFGPGTRLTVT.